One sample yielded the 24 T cell receptor beta chains listed below, sequenced in a study of T-cell memory formation after mild COVID-19. A single record per CDR3 protein comes from TCRdb applying MiXCR to the 5' RACE reads. This table holds 150,000 or so distinct CDR3 sequences, about 14% found once. The source material was PBMCs or a T cell subset sorted from them (not recorded which). The receptors originated from an adult woman who had mild COVID-19 (a few samples of this study predate the infection). Cell type and time point are not known.

J is TRBJ2-7 and V is TRBV20-1, with TRBD1 identical over 7 bases. Germline V gives CDR1 DFQATT, CDR2 SNEGSKA (reference sequence). The length of the CDR3 is 14 residues. V trimming: 5 bases; J trimming: 0 bases; junction bases outside the gene matches: 7. This chain's CDR3 is CSAGRDSRSYEQYF. The CDR3 DNA sequence: TGCAGTGCTGGACGGGACAGCCGCTCCTACGAGCAGTACTTC.

This clonotype has more than one count but fewer than ten. The chain employs TRBV6-5 and TRBJ2-5; D uncertain. CDR3 length: 11 amino acids. V was cut by 6 bases and J by 5 bases, with 7 bases left in between. Germline V gene sequence: CDR1 MNHEY, CDR2 SVGAGI. The CDR3 nucleotides are TGTGCCAGCAGGCGAGAGGAGACCCAGTACTTC. This sequence encodes CASRREETQYF.

In this sample, this clonotype turned up a few times. J is TRBJ2-2 and V is TRBV6-5, with TRBD1 matching 7 bases. V was clipped by 6 bases and J by 1 base; unmatched bases: 2. From germline, CDR1 is MNHEY and CDR2 SVGAGI. This CDR3 is built from 14 residues. The CDR3 region has the DNA TGTGCCAGCAGAAGGACAGGGAACACCGGGGAGCTGTTTTTT. It yields the protein CASRRTGNTGELFF.

The sample holds a few counts of this clonotype. The chain combines TRBV6-1 with TRBJ2-1; D may correspond to TRBD1 or TRBD2 (7 bases each). V lost 6 bases and J 7 bases, leaving 13 bases between the germline ends. CDR3 length equals 13 residues. Germline assignment: CDR1 MNHNS and CDR2 SASEGT. The CDR3 DNA sequence: TGTGCCAGCAGGCCGGGGGGACAGAATGAGCAGTTCTTC. Translation gives CASRPGGQNEQFF.

The gene calls are TRBV30 and TRBJ2-7; D remains ambiguous. The CDR3 has 13 amino acids. Germline V gene sequence: CDR1 GTSNPN, CDR2 SVGIG (reference sequence). V lost 2 bases and J 3 bases, leaving 11 bases between the germline ends. The CDR3 loop is CAWSLGFSYEQYF. CDR3 sequence (DNA): TGTGCCTGGAGTCTGGGCTTTAGCTACGAGCAGTACTTC.

This clonotype was counted a few times. The V and J genes are TRBV5-1 and TRBJ1-5; a weak D match, TRBD1 (5 bases). The V end was cut by 3 bases, the J end by 0 bases, with 13 bases between. The CDR3 runs to 16 residues. The germline CDR1 and CDR2 sequences are SGHRS and YFSETQ. The CDR3 sequence: CASSWGDSFSNQPQHF. DNA for the CDR3: TGCGCCAGCAGCTGGGGAGACAGCTTTAGCAATCAGCCCCAGCATTTT.

The rearrangement uses TRBV12-3 or TRBV12-4 and TRBJ2-7; TRBD1 agrees at 9 bases. The CDR3 has 14 amino acids. With V trimmed by 5 bases and J by 2 bases, 4 bases remained unmatched. CDR3 sequence: CASSKTGGTYEQYF. For the CDR3, the DNA is TGTGCCAGCAGTAAGACAGGGGGAACCTACGAGCAGTACTTC.

In this sample, this clonotype turned up many times. The chain has TRBV5-1 and TRBJ2-3, with TRBD2 matching 13 bases. CDR1 is SGHRS, CDR2 YFSETQ, per germline. The CDR3 spans 19 residues. The V and J ends lost 0 bases and 2 bases, in that order; junction bases with no gene match: 9. DNA for the CDR3: TGCGCCAGCAGCTTGGTTCAACGCGGACTAGCGGGGGACACAGATACGCAGTATTTT. Translation gives CASSLVQRGLAGDTDTQYF.

CDR3 protein: CASSLEGPLRDEQFF. As DNA, the CDR3 is TGTGCCAGCAGCTTAGAGGGGCCTTTAAGGGATGAGCAGTTCTTC. This chain links TRBV13 with TRBJ2-1, with D tentatively TRBD1 (5 bases). The germline CDR1 and CDR2 sequences are PRHDT and FYEKMQ (reference sequence). The CDR3 runs 15 residues. Deletions cut 1 base from V and 8 bases from J, with 15 bases between.

This clonotype is a singleton in its sample. J is TRBJ2-2 and V is TRBV20-1, with TRBD2 matching 8 bases. CDR3 length: 15 residues. Germline trimming cut 6 bases from V and 0 bases from J; bases unmatched to any gene: 6. Looked up from germline, CDR1 is DFQATT and CDR2 is SNEGSKA (reference sequence). This CDR3 reads CSAPIAGTNTGELFF. CDR3 in DNA: TGCAGTGCCCCCATAGCGGGGACGAACACCGGGGAGCTGTTTTTT.

The V gene is TRBV5-4, the J gene TRBJ2-5, with 9 bases identical to TRBD2. In germline, CDR1 is SGHNT, CDR2 YYREEE (reference sequence). The junction had 12 bases not matched to a gene; V was cut back by 4 bases and J by 5 bases. CDR3 length: 16 amino acids. The CDR3 loop is CASSLGLAGTWETQYF. The CDR3 bases are TGTGCCAGCAGCCTTGGGCTAGCGGGGACCTGGGAGACCCAGTACTTC.

This clonotype was observed a few times. V is TRBV11-3 and J is TRBJ2-3; TRBD2 matches at 9 bases. Germline CDR1 reads SGHNT; CDR2 reads YENEEA. This CDR3 contains 17 residues. V trimming: 1 base; J trimming: 5 bases; junction bases outside the gene matches: 10. CDR3 in amino acids: CASSLGLAGAQGDTQYF. The CDR3 coding sequence is TGTGCCAGCAGCTTAGGTTTAGCGGGAGCCCAAGGAGATACGCAGTATTTT.

CDR3 sequence (DNA): TGTGCCAGCTTTCGAAGAGAGGATACGCAGTATTTT. Translation gives CASFRREDTQYF. The V gene is TRBV18, the J gene TRBJ2-3, with D unresolved. The CDR3 has 12 residues. Trimming pared 7 bases from V and 6 bases from J, leaving 11 bases between. Germline values: CDR1 KGHSH, CDR2 LQKENI.

This clonotype came up a few times. The rearrangement links TRBV7-2 to TRBJ2-3; 11 bases line up with TRBD2. The ends lost 2 bases at V and 3 bases at J; junction bases unmatched: 4. This CDR3 has 16 amino acids. Germline CDR1 and CDR2: SGHTA and FQGNSA. DNA for the CDR3: TGTGCCAGCAGCTTAATAGCGGGAGGGCCAACAGATACGCAGTATTTT. This gives the protein CASSLIAGGPTDTQYF. Full variable domain (missing parts from reference TRBV7-2 and TRBJ2-3): GAGVSQSPSNKVTEKGKDVELRCDPISGHTALYWYRQSLGQGLEFLIYFQGNSAPDKSGLPSDRFSAERTGGSVSTLTIQRTQQEDSAVYLCASSLIAGGPTDTQYFGPGTRLTVL.

V is TRBV6-6 and J is TRBJ2-5; D possibly corresponds to TRBD2 (6 bases). From germline, CDR1 is MNHNY and CDR2 SVGAGI (reference sequence). CDR3 length equals 15 residues. Trimming shortened V by 5 bases and J by 4 bases, and 17 bases separated the two germline ends. The CDR3 DNA reads as TGTGCCAGCAGTCCCCGGGAGCAGGGTAGAGAGACCCAGTACTTC. Translation gives CASSPREQGRETQYF.

This clonotype was detected only a few times. This chain connects TRBV10-3 to TRBJ2-1; 10 bases are a match to TRBD1. This CDR3 has 17 amino acids. With V trimmed by 4 bases and J by 1 base, 7 bases remained unmatched. Germline-derived CDR1 and CDR2 are ENHRY and SYGVKD. DNA for the CDR3: TGTGCCATCAGTGGGATCGGACAGGGGGGTTCCTACAATGAGCAGTTCTTC. It yields the protein CAISGIGQGGSYNEQFF.

This chain uses TRBV19 with TRBJ2-7, with no clear D. The germline V gene encodes CDR1 LNHDA and CDR2 SQIVND (reference sequence). There are 15 residues in the CDR3. Trimming stripped 4 bases from V and 0 bases from J, with 13 bases between. In DNA form, the CDR3 reads TGTGCCAGTAGTACTCTACTTCCGACCTCCTACGAGCAGTACTTC. This translates into CASSTLLPTSYEQYF.

This clonotype was found many times. The J gene is TRBJ2-3, the V gene TRBV5-1; 9 positions agree with TRBD1. Germline CDR1 and CDR2: SGHRS and YFSETQ. Losses at the gene ends were 3 bases for V and 3 bases for J; bases not matched to a gene: 2. This CDR3 is 14 amino acids long. CDR3 in DNA: TGCGCCAGCAGCTCGACAGGGGGAACAGATACGCAGTATTTT. This sequence encodes CASSSTGGTDTQYF.

This clonotype has just a few counts. The chain combines TRBV25-1 with TRBJ2-2, with unresolved D. Germline V gene sequence: CDR1 MGHDK, CDR2 SYGVNS. CDR3 length: 14 residues. The germline V and J ends were trimmed by 4 bases and 2 bases, with 8 bases remaining between them. Written as DNA, the CDR3 is TGTGCCAGCAGTGTATGGGGAAACACCGGGGAGCTGTTTTTT. Protein: CASSVWGNTGELFF. The full variable domain, completed using reference TRBV25-1 and TRBJ2-2, is EADIYQTPRYLVIGTGKKITLECSQTMGHDKMYWYQQDPGMELHLIHYSYGVNSTEKGDLSSESTVSRIRTEHFPLTLESARPSHTSQYLCASSVWGNTGELFFGEGSRLTVL.

V is TRBV5-1 and J is TRBJ1-2; D ambiguous. In germline, CDR1 is SGHRS, CDR2 YFSETQ. This CDR3 contains 11 residues. V gave up 0 bases and J gave up 10 bases, with 7 bases separating them. As DNA, the CDR3 is TGCGCCAGCAGCTTGGGGCGGTTCTACACCTTC. Translating gives CASSLGRFYTF.

The V and J genes are TRBV7-9 and TRBJ2-1; TRBD2 aligns across 9 bases. The V gene end was trimmed by 5 bases and the J gene end by 0 bases; junction bases not matched to a gene: 5. The CDR3 spans 16 residues. Germline values: CDR1 SEHNR, CDR2 FQNEAQ (reference sequence). The CDR3 DNA is TGTGCCAGCAGCGGAAATAGCGGGAGCTCCTACAATGAGCAGTTCTTC. This codes for CASSGNSGSSYNEQFF.

The chain carries TRBV3-1 and TRBJ2-1, with 11 bases that match TRBD2. CDR3 length equals 15 residues. Losses at the gene ends were 6 bases for V and 7 bases for J; bases not matched to a gene: 8. CDR1 is LGHDT, CDR2 YNNKEL, per germline (reference sequence). Here the CDR3 DNA reads TGTGCCAGCAGTCGCATAGCGGGGGGGCATAATGAGCAGTTCTTC. Protein product: CASSRIAGGHNEQFF.

This clonotype was recorded a few times. The chain joins TRBV9 to TRBJ1-1, with D tentatively TRBD1 (6 bases). With 4 bases removed from V and 5 bases from J, the gap between germline ends came to 15 bases. There are 14 residues in the CDR3. Looked up from germline, CDR1 is SGDLS and CDR2 is YYNGEE. The CDR3 is CASSTRTGNTEAFF. The CDR3 nucleotides read TGTGCCAGCAGCACAAGAACAGGGAATACTGAAGCTTTCTTT.

This clonotype was seen a handful of times. The chain is built from TRBV18 and TRBJ2-3, with 9 positions matching TRBD2. The CDR3 totals 13 residues. V was clipped by 8 bases and J by 0 bases; unmatched bases: 0. Germline CDR1 is KGHSH and CDR2 is LQKENI. The CDR3 here is CASAGGSTDTQYF. The DNA of the CDR3 is TGTGCCAGCGCGGGGGGGAGCACAGATACGCAGTATTTT.